This TCR beta chain stems from a study of blood T cell repertoires in COVID-19. At the level of the study: The origin of the acute and convalescent COVID-19 samples was the United States, Italy and Spain.

Source study methods: For nucleated cells, counts were estimated from reference gene primer amplification. Profiling relied on immunoSEQ multiplex PCR, and the TCRdb table lists in-frame clones only, not all of them. V and J calls and clone size are as listed in that table; D and trimming were resolved from the DNA. The sample carries about 160,000 clones, about 85% recorded once. Participants spanned ages 18 to 89 years and resided in 20 to 30 US areas. Germline CDR1 reads KGHDR; CDR2 reads SFDVKD. The CDR3 is 14 amino acids. The V and J ends lost 8 bases and 6 bases respectively, with 16 bases between them.

The receptor was derived from a woman aged 40 to 50 with acute COVID-19. The chain has TRBV24-1 and TRBJ2-1; D is unresolved. Sample: PBMCs or T cells enriched from blood (not recorded which). The CDR3 protein is CATTLLVAANEQFF. Here the CDR3 DNA reads TGTGCCACCACCCTCCTGGTGGCGGCCAATGAGCAGTTCTTC.